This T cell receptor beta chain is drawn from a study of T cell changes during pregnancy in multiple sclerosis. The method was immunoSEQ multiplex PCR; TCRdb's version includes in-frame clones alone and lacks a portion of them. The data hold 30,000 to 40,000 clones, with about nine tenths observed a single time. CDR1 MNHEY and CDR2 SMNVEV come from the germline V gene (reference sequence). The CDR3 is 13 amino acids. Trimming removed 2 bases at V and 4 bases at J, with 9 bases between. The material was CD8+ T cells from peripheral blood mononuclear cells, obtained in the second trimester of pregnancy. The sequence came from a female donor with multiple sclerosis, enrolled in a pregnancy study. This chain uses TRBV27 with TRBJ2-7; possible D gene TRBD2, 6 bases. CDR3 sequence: CASSLGRNYEQYF. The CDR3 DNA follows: TGTGCCAGCAGTTTAGGGAGGAATTACGAGCAGTACTTC.